These 10 T cell receptor beta chains originate from one sample sequenced in a study of blood T cells in healthy people across ages. PCR was performed a second time for roughly 6 to 12 cycles using a sample-barcoded 5' primer and a J-beta primer mix. TCRdb passed the 5' RACE reads through MiXCR, listing each CDR3 protein once. This repertoire shows 2 million or so distinct CDR3 sequences, around half found once; its top ten account for roughly 2%. Material: blood. The receptor set was obtained from a woman between 40 and 55 years old in good health.

This clonotype occurred once. This chain links TRBV12-3 or TRBV12-4 with TRBJ2-2; 8 nucleotides align to TRBD1. V lost 4 bases and J lost 2; bases outside the gene matches: 3. This CDR3 contains 15 residues. CDR3 region: CASSWTGLNTGELFF. CDR3 DNA: TGTGCCAGCAGTTGGACAGGGCTTAACACCGGGGAGCTGTTTTTT.

The chain combines TRBV11-3 with TRBJ2-5, with D possibly being TRBD2 (7 bases). Germline V gene sequence: CDR1 SGHNT, CDR2 YENEEA. The CDR3 consists of 16 residues. V was clipped by 5 bases and J by 2 bases, with 18 bases between them. This chain's CDR3 is CASSKGSGGQQETQYF. As DNA, the CDR3 is TGTGCCAGCAGCAAGGGGTCCGGGGGGCAGCAAGAGACCCAGTACTTC.

The genes are TRBV6-1 and TRBJ2-3; D gene uncertain. The V and J ends lost 8 bases and 6 bases respectively, with 18 bases between them. CDR1 is MNHNS and CDR2 is SASEGT in the germline V gene. The CDR3 runs 14 residues. CDR3 bases: TGTGCCAGCGACTGGACGCCCAAAGCGGATACGCAGTATTTT. Translated: CASDWTPKADTQYF.

The chain has TRBV5-5 and TRBJ2-5; D perhaps matches TRBD1 (5 bases). Per germline, CDR1 SGHKS and CDR2 YYEKEE (reference sequence). Trimming took off 2 bases at V and 0 bases at J, with 17 bases between the two ends. CDR3 length: 17 amino acids. Here the CDR3 DNA reads TGTGCCAGCAGCTTTTTAAGGGGTCAGTCCGACCAAGAGACCCAGTACTTC. It translates to CASSFLRGQSDQETQYF.

The chain has TRBV6-1 and TRBJ2-6; 11 nucleotides align to TRBD1. The CDR3 is 18 amino acids. Per germline, CDR1 MNHNS and CDR2 SASEGT. J gave up 4 bases and V 5 bases, and 10 bases lay outside the gene matches. CDR3 DNA sequence: TGTGCCAGCAGTCCAACCCCGGGACAGGGGGTAGGGGCCAACGTCCTGACTTTC. Its protein is CASSPTPGQGVGANVLTF.

This clonotype was recorded a few times. The chain carries TRBV5-5 and TRBJ2-5; no clear D. Germline CDR1 and CDR2: SGHKS and YYEKEE (reference sequence). Between the trimmed V and J ends, which lost 4 bases and 2 bases, there was a span of 15 bases. The CDR3 runs 15 residues. Here the CDR3 reads CASSGNRLDQETQYF. The CDR3 DNA reads as TGTGCCAGCAGCGGTAACCGCTTGGATCAAGAGACCCAGTACTTC. Full variable domain (rest looked up from reference TRBV5-5 and TRBJ2-5): DAGVTQSPTHLIKTRGQQVTLRCSPISGHKSVSWYQQVLGQGPQFIFQYYEKEERGRGNFPDRFSARQFPNYSSELNVNALLLGDSALYLCASSGNRLDQETQYFGPGTRLLVL.

This clonotype was observed a handful of times. The chain combines TRBV5-6 with TRBJ1-2; D not resolved. From germline, CDR1 is SGHDT and CDR2 YYEEEE. Trimming cost V 6 bases and J 0 bases, with 12 bases left between them. The CDR3 sequence is 14 residues long. CDR3 bases: TGTGCCAGCATAAGTCAGCCACCTAACTATGGCTACACCTTC. The encoded protein is CASISQPPNYGYTF.

This chain uses TRBV2 with TRBJ2-5, with D possibly being TRBD1 (6 bases). Matching the DNA end better, TRBJ2-7 makes the J call doubtful. Germline V lookup: CDR1 SNHLY, CDR2 FYNNEI. The CDR3 runs to 15 residues. The chain's CDR3 is CASSERQGWTYEQYF. The CDR3, as DNA: TGTGCCAGCAGTGAACGGCAGGGGTGGACCTACGAGCAGTACTTC.

This sequence joins TRBV5-6 and TRBJ2-6; no reliable D call. The CDR3 spans 17 residues. Germline assignment: CDR1 SGHDT and CDR2 YYEEEE. V was pared by 0 bases and J by 1 base, with 11 bases between. The CDR3 reads CASSLAQVGSGANVLTF. CDR3 DNA sequence: TGTGCCAGCAGCTTGGCTCAGGTTGGTTCTGGGGCCAACGTCCTGACTTTC.

V gene TRBV4-3 combines with J gene TRBJ2-7; TRBD2 matches at 7 bases. CDR3 length: 16 amino acids. Germline values: CDR1 LGHNA, CDR2 YSLEER. J gave up 7 bases and V 3 bases, and 15 bases lay outside the gene matches. The CDR3 here is CASSQSNSGGWNEQYF. The CDR3 DNA sequence: TGCGCCAGCAGCCAGTCCAATTCCGGGGGGTGGAATGAGCAGTACTTC.